One and the same sample provided the 5 T cell receptor beta chains below, sequenced in a study of cytomegalovirus exposure and HLA in healthy donors. Primers included in the PCR were 60 Vbeta and 13 Jbeta primers. Assay: immunoSEQ multiplex PCR; the TCRdb copy retains only in-frame clones and omits some. The data show roughly 100,000 clones, roughly a tenth seen once. The sequenced material came from PBMCs. The receptor set was obtained from a man aged 35 to 55 in good health and CMV-seropositive.

The chain uses TRBV2 and TRBJ2-3; tentative D call: TRBD2 (6 bases). V lost 5 bases and J 0 bases, leaving 12 bases between the germline ends. This CDR3 is built from 15 residues. The germline V gene has CDR1 SNHLY and CDR2 FYNNEI. In DNA, the CDR3 is TGTGCCAGCAGTTCCCTAGCGTCTAGCACAGATACGCAGTATTTT. This codes for CASSSLASSTDTQYF.

The chain carries TRBV6-5 and TRBJ2-7; D is possibly TRBD2 (5 bases). The CDR3 has 13 amino acids. The V end lost 6 bases, the J end lost 7 bases, and 16 bases lay between the germline ends. Germline CDR1 and CDR2: MNHEY and SVGAGI. The CDR3 loop is CASSPTGVREQYF. The DNA of the CDR3 is TGTGCCAGCAGCCCAACCGGGGTTCGGGAGCAGTACTTC.

This chain connects TRBV7-2 to TRBJ2-7; 10 bases line up with TRBD1. This CDR3 spans 14 amino acids. The germline gives CDR1 SGHTA, CDR2 FQGNSA. V shed 5 bases and J 7 bases; nucleotides not matched to a gene: 8. The CDR3 coding sequence is TGTGCCAGCAGCACCCAGACAGGGGGCTTAGAGCAGTACTTC. Amino acid sequence: CASSTQTGGLEQYF.

About this clone: One end of the junction does not line up with germline, which may come from a read error. V usage is TRBV7-7 and J usage is TRBJ2-7; no reliable D call. The CDR3 sequence is 13 residues long. Germline V CDR1 and CDR2: SSHAT, FNYEAQ (reference sequence). This CDR3 reads CASSFWAAYEQYF. CDR3 nucleotides: TGTGCTAGCAGCTTCTGGGCAGCCTACGAGCAGTACTTC.

J is TRBJ1-4 and V is TRBV25-1; D is uncertain. Trimming shortened V by 6 bases and J by 2 bases, and 16 bases separated the two germline ends. Germline loops: CDR1 MGHDK, CDR2 SYGVNS. This CDR3 has 16 amino acids. CDR3: CASSPNGRLTNEKLFF. The CDR3 bases are TGTGCCAGCAGCCCAAATGGGAGGCTTACTAATGAAAAACTGTTTTTT.